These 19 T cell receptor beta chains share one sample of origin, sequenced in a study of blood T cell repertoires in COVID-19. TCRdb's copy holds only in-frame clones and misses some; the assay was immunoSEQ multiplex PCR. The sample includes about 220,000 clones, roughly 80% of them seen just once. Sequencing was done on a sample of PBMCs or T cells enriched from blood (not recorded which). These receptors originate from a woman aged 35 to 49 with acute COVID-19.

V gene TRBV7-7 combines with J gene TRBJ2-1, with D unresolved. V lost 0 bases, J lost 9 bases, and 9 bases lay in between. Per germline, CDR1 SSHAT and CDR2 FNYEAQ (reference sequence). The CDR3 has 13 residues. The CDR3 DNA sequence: TGTGCCAGCAGCTTAGCTCTAGAAAGTGAGCAGTTCTTC. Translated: CASSLALESEQFF.

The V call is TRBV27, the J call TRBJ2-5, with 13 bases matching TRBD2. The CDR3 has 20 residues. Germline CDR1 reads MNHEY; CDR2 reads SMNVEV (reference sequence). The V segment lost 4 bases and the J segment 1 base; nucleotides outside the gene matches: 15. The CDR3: CASSSTAERLAGGPQETQYF. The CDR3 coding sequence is TGTGCCAGCAGTTCCACGGCCGAAAGACTAGCGGGGGGTCCCCAAGAGACCCAGTACTTC.

The CDR3 here is CASSRSVNTEAFF. CDR3 nucleotide sequence: TGTGCCAGTAGCAGGTCAGTTAACACTGAAGCTTTCTTT. This chain links TRBV19 with TRBJ1-1; D uncertain. V shed 6 bases and J shed 2 bases, with 10 bases lying between them. Germline loops: CDR1 LNHDA, CDR2 SQIVND (reference sequence). The CDR3 sequence is 13 residues long.

The CDR3 nucleotides read TGCGCCAGCAAACCGGGACAGGGTTCTCCCCTCCACTTT. It yields the protein CASKPGQGSPLHF. The rearrangement links TRBV10-2 to TRBJ1-6; TRBD1 matches at 9 bases. Germline CDR1 and CDR2: WSHSY and SAAADI. The junction had 8 bases not matched to a gene; V was cut back by 7 bases and J by 13 bases. This CDR3 contains 13 residues.

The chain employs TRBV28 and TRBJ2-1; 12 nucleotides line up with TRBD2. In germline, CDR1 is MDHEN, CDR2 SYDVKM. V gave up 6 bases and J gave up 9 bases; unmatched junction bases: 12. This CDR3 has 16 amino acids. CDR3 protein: CASRNQRTSGKGEQFF. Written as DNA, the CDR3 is TGTGCCAGCAGGAACCAAAGGACTAGCGGGAAAGGTGAGCAGTTCTTC.

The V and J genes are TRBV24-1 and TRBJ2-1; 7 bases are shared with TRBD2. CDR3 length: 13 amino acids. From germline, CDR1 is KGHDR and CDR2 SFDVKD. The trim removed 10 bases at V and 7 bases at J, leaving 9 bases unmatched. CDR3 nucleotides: TGTGCCACTGGGGGGACTACCGTTAATGAGCAGTTCTTC. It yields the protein CATGGTTVNEQFF.

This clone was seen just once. The CDR3: CASRLGGPGYAYEQYF. The CDR3 region has the DNA TGTGCAAGTCGCTTAGGGGGGCCAGGCTATGCCTACGAGCAGTACTTC. The chain carries TRBV12-2 and TRBJ2-7; the table calls TRBD1, which could not be checked here. TRBV12-2 is a listed pseudogene. This CDR3 is built from 16 residues.

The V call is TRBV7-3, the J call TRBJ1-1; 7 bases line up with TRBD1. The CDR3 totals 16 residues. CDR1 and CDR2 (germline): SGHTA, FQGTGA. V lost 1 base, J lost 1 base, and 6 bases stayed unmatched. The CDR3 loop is CASSLKGDRANTEAFF. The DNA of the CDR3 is TGTGCCAGCAGCTTAAAAGGAGACAGGGCGAACACTGAAGCTTTCTTT.

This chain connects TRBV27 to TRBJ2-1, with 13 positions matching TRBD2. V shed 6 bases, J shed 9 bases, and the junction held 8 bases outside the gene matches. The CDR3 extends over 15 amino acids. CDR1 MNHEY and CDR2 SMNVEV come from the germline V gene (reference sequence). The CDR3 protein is CASRGRLAGGIEQFF. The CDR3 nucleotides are TGTGCCAGCAGGGGGCGACTAGCGGGAGGCATTGAGCAGTTCTTC.

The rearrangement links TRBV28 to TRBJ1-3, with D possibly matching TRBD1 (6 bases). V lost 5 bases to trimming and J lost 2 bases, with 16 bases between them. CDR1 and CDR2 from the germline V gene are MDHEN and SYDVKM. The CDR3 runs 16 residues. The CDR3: CASSNSQGKPGNTIYF. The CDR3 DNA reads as TGTGCCAGCAGTAATTCTCAGGGGAAGCCTGGAAACACCATATATTTT.

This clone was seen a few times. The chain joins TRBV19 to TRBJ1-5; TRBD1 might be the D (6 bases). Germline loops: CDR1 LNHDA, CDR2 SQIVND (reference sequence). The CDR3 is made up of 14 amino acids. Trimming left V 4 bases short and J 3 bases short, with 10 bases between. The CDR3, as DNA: TGTGCCAGTAGTAGCAGGGGATTCAATCAGCCCCAGCATTTT. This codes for CASSSRGFNQPQHF.

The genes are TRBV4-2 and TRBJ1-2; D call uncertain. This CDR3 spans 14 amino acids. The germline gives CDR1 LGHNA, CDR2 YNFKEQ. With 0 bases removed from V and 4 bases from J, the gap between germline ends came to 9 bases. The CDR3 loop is CASSQDLGSYGYTF. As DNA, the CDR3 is TGTGCCAGCAGCCAAGATCTTGGCAGCTATGGCTACACCTTC.

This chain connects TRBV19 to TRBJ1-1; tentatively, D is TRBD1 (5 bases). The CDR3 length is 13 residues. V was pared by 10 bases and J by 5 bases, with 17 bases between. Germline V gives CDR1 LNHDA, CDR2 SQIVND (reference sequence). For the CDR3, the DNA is TGTGCCATCTCCAGGGTACTTTGGACTGAAGCTTTCTTT. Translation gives CAISRVLWTEAFF.

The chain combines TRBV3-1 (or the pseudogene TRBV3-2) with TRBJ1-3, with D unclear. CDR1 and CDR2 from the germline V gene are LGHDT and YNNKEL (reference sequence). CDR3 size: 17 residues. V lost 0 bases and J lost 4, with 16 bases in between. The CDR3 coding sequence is TGTGCCAGCAGCCAAGATCGTCGGGGTCGGCGGGGAAACACCATATATTTT. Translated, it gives CASSQDRRGRRGNTIYF.

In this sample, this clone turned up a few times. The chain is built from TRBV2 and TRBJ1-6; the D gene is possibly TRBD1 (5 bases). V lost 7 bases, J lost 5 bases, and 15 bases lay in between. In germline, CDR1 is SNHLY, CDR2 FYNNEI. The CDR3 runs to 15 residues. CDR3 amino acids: CASKSDTINNSPLHF. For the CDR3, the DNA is TGTGCCAGCAAATCGGACACGATTAATAATTCACCCCTCCACTTT.

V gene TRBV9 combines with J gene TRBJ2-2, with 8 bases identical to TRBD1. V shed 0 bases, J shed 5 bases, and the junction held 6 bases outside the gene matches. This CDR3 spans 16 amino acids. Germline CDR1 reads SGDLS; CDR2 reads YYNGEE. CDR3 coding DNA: TGTGCCAGCAGCGTAGCAGGGGGCGGATTAACCGGGGAGCTGTTTTTT. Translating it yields CASSVAGGGLTGELFF.

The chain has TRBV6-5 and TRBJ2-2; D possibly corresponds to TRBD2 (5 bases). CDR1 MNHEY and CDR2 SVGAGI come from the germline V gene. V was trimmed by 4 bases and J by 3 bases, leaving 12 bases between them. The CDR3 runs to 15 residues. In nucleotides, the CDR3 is TGTGCCAGCAGTTCTCTAGAGGAGGACACCGGGGAGCTGTTTTTT. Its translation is CASSSLEEDTGELFF.

CDR3 in amino acids: CASSLGGQGEQYF. The CDR3 coding sequence is TGTGCCAGCAGCTTAGGGGGCCAGGGCGAGCAGTACTTC. The rearrangement links TRBV5-6 to TRBJ2-7, with 7 positions matching TRBD1. The trim removed 2 bases at V and 6 bases at J, leaving 5 bases unmatched. The germline CDR1 and CDR2 sequences are SGHDT and YYEEEE. This CDR3 has 13 residues.

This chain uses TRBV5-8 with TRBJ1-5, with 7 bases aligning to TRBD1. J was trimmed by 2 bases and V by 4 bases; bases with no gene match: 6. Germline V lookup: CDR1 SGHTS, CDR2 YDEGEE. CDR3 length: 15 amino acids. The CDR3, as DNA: TGTGCCAGCAGCCCGACAGGGCAAGGCAATCAGCCCCAGCATTTT. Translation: CASSPTGQGNQPQHF.